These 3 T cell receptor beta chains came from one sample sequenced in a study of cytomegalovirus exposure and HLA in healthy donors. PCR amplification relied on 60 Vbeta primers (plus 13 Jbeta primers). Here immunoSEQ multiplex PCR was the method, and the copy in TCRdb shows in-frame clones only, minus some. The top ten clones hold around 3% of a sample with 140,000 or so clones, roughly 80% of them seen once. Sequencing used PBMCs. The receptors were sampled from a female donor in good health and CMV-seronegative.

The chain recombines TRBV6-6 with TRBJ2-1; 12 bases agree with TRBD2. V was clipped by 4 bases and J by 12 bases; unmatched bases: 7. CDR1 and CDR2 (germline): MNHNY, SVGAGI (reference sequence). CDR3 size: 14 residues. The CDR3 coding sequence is TGTGCCAGCAGTTTGCTAGCGGGGGGGCCGAGGCAGTTCTTC. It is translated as CASSLLAGGPRQFF.

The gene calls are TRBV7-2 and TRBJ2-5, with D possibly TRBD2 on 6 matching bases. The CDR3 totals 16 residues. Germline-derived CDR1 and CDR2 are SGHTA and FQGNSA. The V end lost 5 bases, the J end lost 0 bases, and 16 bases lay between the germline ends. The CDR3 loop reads CASSTHLWTNQETQYF. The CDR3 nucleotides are TGTGCCAGCAGCACGCATCTGTGGACTAACCAAGAGACCCAGTACTTC.

In nucleotides, the CDR3 is TGCGCCAGCAGCCCGTCGGGGACAGGGGATGAAAAACTGTTTTTT. This encodes CASSPSGTGDEKLFF. This chain connects TRBV4-1 to TRBJ1-4, with 10 bases lining up with TRBD1. This CDR3 contains 15 residues. Looked up from germline, CDR1 is MGHRA and CDR2 is YSYEKL. J lost 6 bases, V lost 4 bases, and 5 bases had no gene match.